This T cell receptor (beta chain) emerged from a study of neurological immune-mediated disorders. This clonotype was recorded many times. Template-switch 5'RACE cDNA synthesis added a 10-nucleotide unique molecular identifier. TCRdb recomputed calls from the 5' RACE reads with MiXCR, one row per CDR3 protein. The sample has roughly 100,000 distinct CDR3 sequences; 11% are singletons. This CDR3 contains 18 residues. The time point here: longitudinal time-point 3. V gene TRBV21-1 combines with J gene TRBJ1-6; TRBD1 is the table's D call and was not checked against the DNA. TRBV21-1 is given as a pseudogene. This receptor was identified in a female donor with HTLV-1-associated myelopathy (HAM/TSP). Sequenced material: PBMCs. The CDR3 DNA reads TGTGCCAGCAGCGCGACAGGGCCGCTCAGCTCCTATAATTCACCCCTCCACTTT. The encoded protein is CASSATGPLSSYNSPLHF.